Included here is one TCR beta chain sequence, with context. The germline CDR1 and CDR2 sequences are SEHNR and FQNEAQ (reference sequence). This CDR3 region has 18 residues. Trimming cost V 1 base and J 4 bases; bases outside gene matches: 7. Time point defined: newly diagnosed GD, antithyroid drugs for less than 3 months. PBMCs provided the RNA from which the TCR library was made. Arm-PCR of CDR3 regions and iRepertoire HTBI primers were the basis on which TCR beta libraries were built. TCRdb reprocessed the multiplex PCR reads with MiXCR, giving one entry per CDR3 protein. The sample has some 370,000 distinct CDR3 sequences; 12% are singletons. The data derive from a study of regulatory T cells in long-lasting Graves disease. In addition, the sample was reused for a study of T cells in Graves' hyperthyroidism and ophthalmopathy. From that report: The HTBI primer set served for first-round RT-PCR of the TCR CDR3.

The TCR sequence derives from a woman aged 18 to 35 with Graves disease. The J gene is TRBJ2-1, the V gene TRBV7-9; 13 positions match TRBD2. Sequencing used peripheral blood mononuclear cells (PBMCs), obtained at new diagnosis, from a patient treated with antithyroid drugs. The CDR3 nucleotides read TGTGCCAGCAGCTTAGGCACTAGCGGGAGGGCCCGTTACAATGAGCAGTTCTTC. Translated: CASSLGTSGRARYNEQFF.